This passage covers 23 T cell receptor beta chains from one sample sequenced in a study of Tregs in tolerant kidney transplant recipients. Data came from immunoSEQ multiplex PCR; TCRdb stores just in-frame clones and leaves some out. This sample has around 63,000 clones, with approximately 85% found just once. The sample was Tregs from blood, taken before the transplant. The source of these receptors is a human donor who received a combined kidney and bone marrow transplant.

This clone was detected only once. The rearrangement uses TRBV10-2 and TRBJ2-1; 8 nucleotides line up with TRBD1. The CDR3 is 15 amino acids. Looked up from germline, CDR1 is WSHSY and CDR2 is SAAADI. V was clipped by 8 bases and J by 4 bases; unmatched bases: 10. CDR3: CASGGSRGHYNEQFF. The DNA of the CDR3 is TGCGCCAGCGGCGGGTCCAGGGGGCATTACAATGAGCAGTTCTTC.

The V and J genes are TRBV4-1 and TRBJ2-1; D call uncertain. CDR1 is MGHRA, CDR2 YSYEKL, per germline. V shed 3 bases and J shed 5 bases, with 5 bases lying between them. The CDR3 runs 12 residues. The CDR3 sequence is CASSQPHNEQFF. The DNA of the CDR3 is TGCGCCAGCAGCCAGCCCCACAATGAGCAGTTCTTC.

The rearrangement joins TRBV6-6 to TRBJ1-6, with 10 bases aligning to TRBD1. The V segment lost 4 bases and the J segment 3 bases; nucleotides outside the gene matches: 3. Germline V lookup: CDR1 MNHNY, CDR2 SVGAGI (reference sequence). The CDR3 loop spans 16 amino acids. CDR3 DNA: TGTGCCAGCAGTTCCGACAGGGGGCACTATAATTCACCCCTCCACTTT. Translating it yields CASSSDRGHYNSPLHF.

The CDR3 region is CASKDREAGELFF. The CDR3 DNA is TGTGCCAGCAAGGACAGGGAGGCCGGGGAGCTGTTTTTT. The chain carries TRBV2 and TRBJ2-2; 8 bases fit TRBD1. CDR1 is SNHLY and CDR2 is FYNNEI in the germline V gene. The CDR3 totals 13 residues. Trimming at V came to 7 bases and at J to 6 bases, leaving 4 bases not matched to a gene.

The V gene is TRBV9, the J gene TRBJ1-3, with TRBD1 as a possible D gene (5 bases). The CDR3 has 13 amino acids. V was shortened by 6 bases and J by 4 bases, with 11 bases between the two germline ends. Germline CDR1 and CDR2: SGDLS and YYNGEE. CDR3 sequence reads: CASTPGAGNTIYF. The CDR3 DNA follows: TGTGCCAGCACACCTGGGGCAGGAAACACCATATATTTT.

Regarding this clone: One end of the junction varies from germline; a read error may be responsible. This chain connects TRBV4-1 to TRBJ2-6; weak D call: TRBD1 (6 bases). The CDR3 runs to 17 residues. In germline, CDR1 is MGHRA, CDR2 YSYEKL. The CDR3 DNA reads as TGCGCCAGCAGTAAGTCGAGGACAGACTCTGGGGCCAACGCCCTGACTTTC. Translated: CASSKSRTDSGANALTF.

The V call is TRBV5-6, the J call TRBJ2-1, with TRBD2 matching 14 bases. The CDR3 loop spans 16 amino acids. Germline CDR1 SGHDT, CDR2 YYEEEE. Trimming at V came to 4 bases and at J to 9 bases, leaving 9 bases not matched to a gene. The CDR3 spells CASSLPRTSGGSEQFF. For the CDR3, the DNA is TGTGCCAGCAGCCTACCACGGACTAGCGGGGGGAGTGAGCAGTTCTTC.

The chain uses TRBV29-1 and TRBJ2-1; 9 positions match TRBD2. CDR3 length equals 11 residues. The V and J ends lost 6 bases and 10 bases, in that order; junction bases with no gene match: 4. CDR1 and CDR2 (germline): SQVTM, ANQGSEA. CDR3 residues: CSVGLAFEQFF. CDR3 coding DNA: TGCAGCGTGGGACTAGCATTCGAGCAGTTCTTC.

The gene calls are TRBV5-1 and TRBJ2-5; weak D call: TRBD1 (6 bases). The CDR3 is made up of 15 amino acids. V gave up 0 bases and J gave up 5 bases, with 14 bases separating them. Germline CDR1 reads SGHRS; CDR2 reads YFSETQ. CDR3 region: CASSLGGTLRETQYF. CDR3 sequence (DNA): TGCGCCAGCAGCTTGGGTGGGACACTGAGGGAGACCCAGTACTTC. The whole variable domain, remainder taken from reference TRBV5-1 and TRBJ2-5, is KAGVTQTPRYLIKTRGQQVTLSCSPISGHRSVSWYQQTPGQGLQFLFEYFSETQRNKGNFPGRFSGRQFSNSRSEMNVSTLELGDSALYLCASSLGGTLRETQYFGPGTRLLVL.

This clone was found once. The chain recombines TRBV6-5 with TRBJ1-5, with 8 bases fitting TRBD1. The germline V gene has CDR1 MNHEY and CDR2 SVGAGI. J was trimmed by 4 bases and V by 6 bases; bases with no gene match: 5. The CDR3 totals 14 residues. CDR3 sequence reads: CASRDTGGNQPQHF. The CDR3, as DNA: TGTGCCAGCAGGGATACAGGGGGGAATCAGCCCCAGCATTTT.

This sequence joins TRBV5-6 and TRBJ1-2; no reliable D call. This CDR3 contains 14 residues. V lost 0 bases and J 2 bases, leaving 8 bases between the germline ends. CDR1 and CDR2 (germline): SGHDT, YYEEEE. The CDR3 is CASSLVAMNYGYTF. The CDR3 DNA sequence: TGTGCCAGCAGCTTGGTCGCGATGAACTATGGCTACACCTTC.

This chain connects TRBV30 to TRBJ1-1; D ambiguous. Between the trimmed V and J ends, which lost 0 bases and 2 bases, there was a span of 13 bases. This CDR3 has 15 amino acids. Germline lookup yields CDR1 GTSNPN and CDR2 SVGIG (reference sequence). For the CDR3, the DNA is TGTGCCTGGAGTGTATATCTTCCACTAAACACTGAAGCTTTCTTT. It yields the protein CAWSVYLPLNTEAFF.

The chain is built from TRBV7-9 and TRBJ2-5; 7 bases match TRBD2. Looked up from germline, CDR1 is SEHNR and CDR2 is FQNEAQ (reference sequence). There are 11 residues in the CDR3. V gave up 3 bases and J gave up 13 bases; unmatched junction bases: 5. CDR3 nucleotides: TGTGCCAGCAGCTTTTCGACTAGCCGGTACTTC. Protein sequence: CASSFSTSRYF.

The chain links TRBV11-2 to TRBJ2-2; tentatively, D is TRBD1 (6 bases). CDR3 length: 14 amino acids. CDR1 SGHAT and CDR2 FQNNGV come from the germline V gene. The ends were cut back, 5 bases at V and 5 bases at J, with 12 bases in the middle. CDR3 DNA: TGTGCCAGCAGCACCAGAACAGGGACCGGGGAGCTGTTTTTT. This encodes CASSTRTGTGELFF.

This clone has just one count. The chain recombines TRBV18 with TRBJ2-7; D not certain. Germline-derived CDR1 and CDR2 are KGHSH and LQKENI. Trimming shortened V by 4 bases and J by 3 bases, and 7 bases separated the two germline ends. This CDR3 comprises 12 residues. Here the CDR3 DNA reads TGTGCCAGCTCACGTTCCGTCTACGAGCAGTACTTC. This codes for CASSRSVYEQYF.

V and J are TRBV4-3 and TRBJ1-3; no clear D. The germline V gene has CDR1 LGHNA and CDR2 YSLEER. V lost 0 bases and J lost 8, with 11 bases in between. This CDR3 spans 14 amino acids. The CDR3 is CASSQDLGRDTIYF. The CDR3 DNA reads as TGCGCCAGCAGCCAAGATCTGGGTAGGGACACCATATATTTT.

The CDR3, as DNA: TGTGCCAGGAAACAGGGGGCGGGCTATGGCTACACCTTC. Its protein is CARKQGAGYGYTF. The genes are TRBV2 and TRBJ1-2; 9 bases match TRBD1. The CDR3 runs to 13 residues. The V and J ends lost 9 bases and 4 bases, in that order; junction bases with no gene match: 6. CDR1 and CDR2 (germline): SNHLY, FYNNEI. The full variable domain, completed using reference TRBV2 and TRBJ1-2, is EPEVTQTPSHQVTQMGQEVILRCVPISNHLYFYWYRQILGQKVEFLVSFYNNEISEKSEIFDDQFSVERPDGSNFTLKIRSTKLEDSAMYFCARKQGAGYGYTFGSGTRLTVV.

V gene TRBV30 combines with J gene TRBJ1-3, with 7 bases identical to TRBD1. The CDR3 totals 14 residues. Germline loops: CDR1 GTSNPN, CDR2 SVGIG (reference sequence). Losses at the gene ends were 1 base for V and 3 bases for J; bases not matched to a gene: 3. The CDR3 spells CAWSDRDSGNTIYF. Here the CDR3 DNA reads TGTGCCTGGAGTGACCGGGACAGTGGAAACACCATATATTTT.

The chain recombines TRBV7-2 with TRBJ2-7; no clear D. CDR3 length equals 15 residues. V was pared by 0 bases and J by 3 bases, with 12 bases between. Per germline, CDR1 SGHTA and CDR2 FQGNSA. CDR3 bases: TGTGCCAGCAGCTTAGCGTTGGGGTCTGTCTACGAGCAGTACTTC. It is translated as CASSLALGSVYEQYF.

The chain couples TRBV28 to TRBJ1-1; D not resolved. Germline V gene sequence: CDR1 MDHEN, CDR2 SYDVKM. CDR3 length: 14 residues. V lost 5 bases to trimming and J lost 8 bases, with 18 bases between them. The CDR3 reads CASSRIRQEWEAFF. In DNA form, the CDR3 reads TGTGCCAGCAGTCGGATCCGCCAAGAGTGGGAAGCTTTCTTT.

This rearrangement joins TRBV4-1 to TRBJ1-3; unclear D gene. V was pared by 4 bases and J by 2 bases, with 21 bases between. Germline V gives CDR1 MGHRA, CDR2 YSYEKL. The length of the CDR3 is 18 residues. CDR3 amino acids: CASSLTFSQWDTGNTIYF. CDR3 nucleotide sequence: TGCGCCAGCAGCCTAACCTTCTCTCAATGGGATACTGGAAACACCATATATTTT.

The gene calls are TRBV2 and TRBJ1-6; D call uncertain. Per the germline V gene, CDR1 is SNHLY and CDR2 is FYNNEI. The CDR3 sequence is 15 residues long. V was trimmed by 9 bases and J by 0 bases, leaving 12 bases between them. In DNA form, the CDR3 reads TGTGCCAGTTCGGAATTGAGCTCCTATAATTCACCCCTCCACTTT. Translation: CASSELSSYNSPLHF.

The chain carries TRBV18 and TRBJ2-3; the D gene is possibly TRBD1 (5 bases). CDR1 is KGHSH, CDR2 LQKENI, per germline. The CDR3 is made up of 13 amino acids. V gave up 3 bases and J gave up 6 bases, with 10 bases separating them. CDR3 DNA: TGTGCCAGCTCACCCAGGGCCGGTGATACGCAGTATTTT. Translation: CASSPRAGDTQYF.